The 4 T cell receptor beta chains below were found in one sample sequenced in a study of T-cell reconstitution after alpha-beta-depleted transplantation in children. Unique molecular identifiers were used to barcode this TCRbeta library. TCRdb re-called the PCR reads with MiXCR, one entry per CDR3 protein. The repertoire holds 95,000 to 150,000 distinct CDR3 sequences, with under 30% as singletons. The sequences come from PBMCs, mostly from graft donor cells, collected 180 days after TCRalphabeta/CD19-depleted stem cell transplant. The source is a male patient aged 2 to 10 who had a stem cell transplant for chronic granulomatous disease, so the T cells may come from the graft donor.

The genes are TRBV12-3 or TRBV12-4 and TRBJ2-3, with 8 bases aligning to TRBD2. V gave up 2 bases and J gave up 2 bases; unmatched junction bases: 6. The CDR3 covers 16 residues. The CDR3 spells CASSLTAGGSTDTQYF. DNA of the CDR3: TGTGCCAGCAGTTTAACGGCGGGAGGTTCCACAGATACGCAGTATTTT.

Ten or more counts support this clonotype. The genes are TRBV20-1 and TRBJ2-1; maybe TRBD1 (5 bases). This CDR3 has 13 amino acids. The germline gives CDR1 DFQATT, CDR2 SNEGSKA (reference sequence). The V gene lost 3 bases and the J gene lost 2 bases, with 8 bases spanning the gap. CDR3 DNA: TGCAGTGCTAGGGGCAGGGCCTACAATGAGCAGTTCTTC. This codes for CSARGRAYNEQFF.

This clonotype has a handful of counts. The chain links TRBV20-1 to TRBJ2-3; 12 bases line up with TRBD2. CDR1 DFQATT and CDR2 SNEGSKA come from the germline V gene (reference sequence). This CDR3 is built from 17 residues. V was pared by 2 bases and J by 2 bases, with 8 bases of the junction left unmatched. The DNA of the CDR3 is TGCAGTGCTAGACAATACAGGACTAGCGGGGACACAGATACGCAGTATTTT. It is translated as CSARQYRTSGDTDTQYF.

At least ten counts were recorded for this clonotype. The CDR3 region has the DNA TGTGCCAGCAGTTTTTTGGACGGGACCTATGGCTACACCTTC. It encodes CASSFLDGTYGYTF. The chain uses TRBV27 and TRBJ1-2, with D maybe TRBD1 (5 bases). CDR1 is MNHEY and CDR2 is SMNVEV in the germline V gene (reference sequence). Trimming pared 3 bases from V and 4 bases from J, leaving 12 bases between. The CDR3 loop spans 14 amino acids.